This passage covers 18 T cell receptor beta chains from one sample sequenced in a study of human T cells and chemical hapten exposure. Whole blood that had not been fractionated was the source of extracted total RNA. TCRdb called the 5' RACE reads again in MiXCR, with one record for every CDR3 protein. The sample holds some 150,000 distinct CDR3 sequences, roughly 4.1% seen once. The receptors derive from a female donor in good health.

This clonotype was recorded at least ten times. The chain carries TRBV6-2 or TRBV6-3 and TRBJ2-7; no clear D. This CDR3 has 13 amino acids. Trimming took 0 bases from V and 6 from J, leaving 9 bases between them. Germline CDR1 reads MNHEY; CDR2 reads SVGEGT. Here the CDR3 DNA reads TGTGCCAGCAGTTACTCGCGGAGAGGCGAGCAGTACTTC. Its protein is CASSYSRRGEQYF.

Many counts were recorded for this clonotype. CDR3 DNA sequence: TGTGCCAGCAGCCCGCGACAGGGGGCGAGATACAATGAGCAGTTCTTC. Translated: CASSPRQGARYNEQFF. This rearrangement joins TRBV7-9 to TRBJ2-1, with 10 bases identical to TRBD1. This CDR3 has 16 residues. Trimming took 5 bases from V and 4 from J; bases not matched to a gene: 8. CDR1 is SEHNR, CDR2 FQNEAQ, per germline (reference sequence).

This clonotype was recorded at least ten times. The chain recombines TRBV5-6 with TRBJ2-7; D could derive from TRBD1 or TRBD2 (6 bases each). Germline lookup yields CDR1 SGHDT and CDR2 YYEEEE. The CDR3 is made up of 14 amino acids. V was pared by 4 bases and J by 5 bases, with 16 bases between. The chain's CDR3 is CASSPGAGRHEQYF. The CDR3 DNA sequence: TGTGCCAGCAGCCCGGGGGCCGGCCGCCACGAGCAGTACTTC.

The sample holds many counts of this clonotype. The chain is built from TRBV7-2 and TRBJ2-2; 8 nucleotides match TRBD2. This CDR3 is built from 18 residues. Germline V gene data show CDR1 as SGHTA and CDR2 as FQGNSA. V shed 1 base and J 3 bases; nucleotides not matched to a gene: 10. The CDR3 region has the DNA TGTGCCAGCAGCTTAGTCCCCAGCGGGGGCCTTGACACCGGGGAGCTGTTTTTT. Protein sequence: CASSLVPSGGLDTGELFF.

At least ten counts were recorded for this clonotype. The chain carries TRBV28 and TRBJ1-2; D perhaps matches TRBD1 (5 bases). This CDR3 spans 15 amino acids. Trimming took 6 bases from V and 2 from J, leaving 16 bases between them. Germline CDR1 MDHEN, CDR2 SYDVKM. The CDR3 bases are TGTGCCAGCAGACGACAAGGTCAGGGAAACTATGGCTACACCTTC. This codes for CASRRQGQGNYGYTF.

The rearrangement joins TRBV4-1 to TRBJ2-7; D uncertain. The CDR3 has 14 amino acids. V was shortened by 1 base and J by 2 bases, with 9 bases between the two germline ends. The V gene's germline CDR1 is MGHRA and CDR2 YSYEKL. CDR3 residues: CASSQAYSTYEQYF. The CDR3 nucleotides are TGCGCCAGCAGCCAAGCTTACAGCACCTACGAGCAGTACTTC.

In its sample, this clonotype was seen a few times. This rearrangement joins TRBV5-5 to TRBJ2-1, with D perhaps matching TRBD1 or TRBD2 (5 bases each). This CDR3 is 15 amino acids long. Trimming cost V 0 bases and J 5 bases, with 12 bases left between them. CDR1 is SGHKS, CDR2 YYEKEE, per germline (reference sequence). Here the CDR3 DNA reads TGTGCCAGCAGCTTGGCGGGGACCCTCAACAATGAGCAGTTCTTC. Protein: CASSLAGTLNNEQFF.

The chain recombines TRBV3-1 with TRBJ1-1; D remains ambiguous. The CDR3 is made up of 17 amino acids. V was trimmed by 7 bases and J by 3 bases, leaving 24 bases between them. Germline-derived CDR1 and CDR2 are LGHDT and YNNKEL (reference sequence). The CDR3 spells CASTPRETIKLYTEAFF. The CDR3 DNA sequence: TGTGCCAGCACACCCCGGGAAACCATAAAATTGTACACTGAAGCTTTCTTT.

This clonotype appeared many times. The CDR3 sequence is CASSLSPNYGYTF. The DNA of the CDR3 is TGTGCCAGCAGCCTTAGTCCTAACTATGGCTACACCTTC. This chain connects TRBV9 to TRBJ1-2; no clear D gene. Trimming took off 4 bases at V and 0 bases at J, with 7 bases between the two ends. Germline assignment: CDR1 SGDLS and CDR2 YYNGEE. This CDR3 comprises 13 residues.

This clonotype was seen many times. The chain is built from TRBV7-3 and TRBJ2-1; 8 bases are a match to TRBD1. Trimming took 7 bases from V and 1 from J; bases not matched to a gene: 9. This CDR3 has 16 residues. CDR1 is SGHTA and CDR2 is FQGTGA in the germline V gene. CDR3 DNA: TGTGCCAGCACCCTCCCTCAGGGGGCATCCTACAATGAGCAGTTCTTC. This gives the protein CASTLPQGASYNEQFF.

The gene calls are TRBV20-1 and TRBJ2-6; D not certain. Germline CDR1 is DFQATT and CDR2 is SNEGSKA (reference sequence). V shed 6 bases and J shed 3 bases, with 9 bases lying between them. This CDR3 is built from 13 residues. The CDR3: CSAGVSGANVLTF. The CDR3, as DNA: TGCAGTGCCGGAGTAAGTGGGGCCAACGTCCTGACTTTC.

This clonotype has at least ten counts. The V gene is TRBV18, the J gene TRBJ2-7, with D perhaps TRBD1 or TRBD2 (6 bases each). The CDR3 sequence is 14 residues long. Germline CDR1 reads KGHSH; CDR2 reads LQKENI. With 2 bases removed from V and 4 bases from J, the gap between germline ends came to 12 bases. CDR3 nucleotides: TGTGCCAGCTCACCAATGAGGGGGACTTACGAGCAGTACTTC. It is translated as CASSPMRGTYEQYF.

The sample holds many counts of this clonotype. A read error may explain this, as a much larger clone is one base away. The V and J genes are TRBV7-2 and TRBJ1-1; the match to TRBD1 covers 8 bases. Germline V gene data show CDR1 as SGHTA and CDR2 as FQGNSA. V shed 5 bases and J 5 bases; nucleotides not matched to a gene: 13. The CDR3 extends over 16 amino acids. The CDR3 region has the DNA TGTGCCAGCAGCCCAGGACAGGGTTGGTGTGGGACTGAAGCTTTCTTT. This sequence encodes CASSPGQGWCGTEAFF.

This clonotype occurred many times. V usage is TRBV9 and J usage is TRBJ1-5; tentatively, D is TRBD1 (5 bases). The CDR3 is 13 amino acids. Germline CDR1 SGDLS, CDR2 YYNGEE. Trimming removed 4 bases at V and 3 bases at J, with 8 bases between. Written as DNA, the CDR3 is TGTGCCAGCAGCTCCGGGACCAATCAGCCCCAGCATTTT. This sequence encodes CASSSGTNQPQHF.

This clonotype has a count of ten or more. The chain carries TRBV11-2 and TRBJ2-1; D is perhaps TRBD1 or TRBD2 (5 bases each). V lost 1 base, J lost 6 bases, and 16 bases lay in between. Germline V lookup: CDR1 SGHAT, CDR2 FQNNGV. This CDR3 is 16 amino acids long. The CDR3: CASSLGGSGRSNEQFF. The CDR3, as DNA: TGTGCCAGCAGCTTAGGTGGGTCGGGGCGGAGCAATGAGCAGTTCTTC.

This chain joins TRBV6-2 or TRBV6-3 and TRBJ1-2; the D is unclear. From germline, CDR1 is MNHEY and CDR2 SVGEGT. Trimming cost V 2 bases and J 4 bases, with 11 bases left between them. The CDR3 sequence is 14 residues long. This CDR3 is CASSYPDAFYGYTF. The CDR3 DNA follows: TGTGCCAGCAGTTACCCGGACGCTTTCTATGGCTACACCTTC.

Many counts were recorded for this clonotype. Written as DNA, the CDR3 is TGCGCCAGCAGCTTGCGAAGTAACTCCTACGAGCAGTACTTC. Encoded protein: CASSLRSNSYEQYF. The V gene is TRBV5-1, the J gene TRBJ2-7; D is ambiguous. The CDR3 contains 14 residues. The V and J ends lost 1 base and 0 bases respectively, with 8 bases between them. The germline gives CDR1 SGHRS, CDR2 YFSETQ.

Concerning this clonotype itself: A much larger clone sits a single nucleotide away, making a read error possible. The rearrangement links TRBV18 to TRBJ2-3, with D maybe TRBD1 (6 bases). Germline V gene data show CDR1 as KGHSH and CDR2 as LQKENI. The CDR3 length is 16 residues. V was trimmed by 1 base and J by 4 bases, leaving 15 bases between them. CDR3 nucleotides: TGTGCCAGCTCACCACGGATCCGCAGGGGTGCAGATACGCAGTATTTT. This codes for CASSPRIRRGADTQYF.